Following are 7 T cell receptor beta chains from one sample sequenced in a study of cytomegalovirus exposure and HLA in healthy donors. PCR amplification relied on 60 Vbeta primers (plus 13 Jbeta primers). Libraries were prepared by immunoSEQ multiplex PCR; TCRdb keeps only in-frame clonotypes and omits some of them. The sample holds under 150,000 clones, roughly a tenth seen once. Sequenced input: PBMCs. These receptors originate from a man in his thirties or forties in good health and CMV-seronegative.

The CDR3 DNA follows: TGCGCCAGCAGCTTGGCCGGGGGGTTTAATAAAGATACGCAGTATTTT. Its translation is CASSLAGGFNKDTQYF. The rearrangement links TRBV5-1 to TRBJ2-3; TRBD2 matches 7 bases. The CDR3 runs to 16 residues. Germline CDR1 is SGHRS and CDR2 is YFSETQ. Trimming removed 0 bases from V and 5 bases from J; junction bases left unmatched: 9.

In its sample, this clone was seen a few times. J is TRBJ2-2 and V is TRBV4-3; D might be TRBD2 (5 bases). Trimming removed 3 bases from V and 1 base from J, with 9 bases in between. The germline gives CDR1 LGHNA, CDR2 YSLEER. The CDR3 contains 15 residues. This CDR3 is CASSQEAGNTGELFF. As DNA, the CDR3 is TGCGCCAGCAGCCAGGAGGCGGGGAACACCGGGGAGCTGTTTTTT.

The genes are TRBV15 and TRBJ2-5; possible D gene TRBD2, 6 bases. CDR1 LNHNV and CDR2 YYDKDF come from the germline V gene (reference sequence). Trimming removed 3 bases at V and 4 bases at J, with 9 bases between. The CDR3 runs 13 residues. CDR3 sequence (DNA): TGTGCCACCAGCAGTCTGGGGGGAGAGACCCAGTACTTC. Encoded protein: CATSSLGGETQYF. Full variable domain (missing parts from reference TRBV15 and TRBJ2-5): DAMVIQNPRYQVTQFGKPVTLSCSQTLNHNVMYWYQQKSSQAPKLLFHYYDKDFNNEADTPDNFQSRRPNTSFCFLDIRSPGLGDTAMYLCATSSLGGETQYFGPGTRLLVL.

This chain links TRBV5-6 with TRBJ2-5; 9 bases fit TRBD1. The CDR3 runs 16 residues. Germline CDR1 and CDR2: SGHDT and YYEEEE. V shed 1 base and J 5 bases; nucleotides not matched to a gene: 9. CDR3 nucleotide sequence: TGTGCCAGCAGCTTGCTCGGGACAGGGTCGGTTGAGACCCAGTACTTC. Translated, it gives CASSLLGTGSVETQYF.

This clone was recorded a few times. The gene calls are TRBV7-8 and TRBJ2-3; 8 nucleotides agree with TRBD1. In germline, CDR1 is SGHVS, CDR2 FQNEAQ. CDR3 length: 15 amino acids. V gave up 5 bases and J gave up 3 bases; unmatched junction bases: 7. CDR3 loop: CASSQDRVGTDTQYF. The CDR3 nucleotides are TGTGCCAGCAGCCAGGACAGGGTAGGGACAGATACGCAGTATTTT.

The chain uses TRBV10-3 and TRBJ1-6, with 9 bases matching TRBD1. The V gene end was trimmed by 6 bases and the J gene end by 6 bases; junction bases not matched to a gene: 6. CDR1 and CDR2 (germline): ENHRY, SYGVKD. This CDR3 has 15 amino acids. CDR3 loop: CAIRTGGPSNSPLHF. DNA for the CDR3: TGTGCCATCAGGACAGGGGGACCTTCTAATTCACCCCTCCACTTT.

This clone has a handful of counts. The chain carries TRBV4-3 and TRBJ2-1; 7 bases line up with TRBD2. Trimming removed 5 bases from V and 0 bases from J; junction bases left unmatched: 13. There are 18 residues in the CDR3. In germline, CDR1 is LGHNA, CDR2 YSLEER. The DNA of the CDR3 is TGCGCCAGCAGCAGCGGGGCTTTCTTTCTTAGCTCCTACAATGAGCAGTTCTTC. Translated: CASSSGAFFLSSYNEQFF.